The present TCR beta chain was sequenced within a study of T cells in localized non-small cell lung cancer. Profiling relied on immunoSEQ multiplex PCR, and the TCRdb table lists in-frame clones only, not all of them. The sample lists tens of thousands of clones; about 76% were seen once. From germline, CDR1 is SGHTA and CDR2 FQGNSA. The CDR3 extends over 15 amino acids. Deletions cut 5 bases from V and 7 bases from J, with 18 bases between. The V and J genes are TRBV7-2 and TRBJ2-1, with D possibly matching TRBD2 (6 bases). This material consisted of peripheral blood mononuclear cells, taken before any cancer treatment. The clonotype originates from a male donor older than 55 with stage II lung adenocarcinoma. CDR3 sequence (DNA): TGTGCCAGCAGCCCGACTAGACTAAAGAGGAATGAGCAGTTCTTC. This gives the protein CASSPTRLKRNEQFF.